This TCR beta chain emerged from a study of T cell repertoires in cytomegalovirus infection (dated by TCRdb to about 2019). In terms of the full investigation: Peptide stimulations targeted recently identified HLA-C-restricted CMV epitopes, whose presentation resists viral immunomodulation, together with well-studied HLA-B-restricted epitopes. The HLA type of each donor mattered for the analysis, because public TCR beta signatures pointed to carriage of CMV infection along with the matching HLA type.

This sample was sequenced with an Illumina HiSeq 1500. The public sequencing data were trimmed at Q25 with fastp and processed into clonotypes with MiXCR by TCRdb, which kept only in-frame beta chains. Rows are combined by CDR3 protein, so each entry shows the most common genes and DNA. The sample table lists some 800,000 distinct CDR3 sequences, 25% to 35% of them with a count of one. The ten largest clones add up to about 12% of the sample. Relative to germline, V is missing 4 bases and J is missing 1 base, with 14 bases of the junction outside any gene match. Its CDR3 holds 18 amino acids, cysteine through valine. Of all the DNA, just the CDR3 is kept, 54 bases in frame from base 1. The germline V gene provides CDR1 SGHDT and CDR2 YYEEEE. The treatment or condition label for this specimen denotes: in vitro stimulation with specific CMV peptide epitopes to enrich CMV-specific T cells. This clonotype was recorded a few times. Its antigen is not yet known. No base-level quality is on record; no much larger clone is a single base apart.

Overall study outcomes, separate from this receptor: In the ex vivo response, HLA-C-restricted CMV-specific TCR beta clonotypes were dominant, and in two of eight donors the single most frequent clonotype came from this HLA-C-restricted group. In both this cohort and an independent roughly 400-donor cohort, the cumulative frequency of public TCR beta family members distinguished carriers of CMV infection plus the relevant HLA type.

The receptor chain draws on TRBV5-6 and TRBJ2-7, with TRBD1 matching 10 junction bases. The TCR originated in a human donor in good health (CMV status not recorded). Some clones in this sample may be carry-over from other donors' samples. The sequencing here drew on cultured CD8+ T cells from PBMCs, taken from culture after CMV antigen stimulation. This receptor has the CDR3 CASSGVPGQGIGSYEQYV. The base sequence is TGTGCCAGCAGCGGAGTCCCGGGACAGGGGATCGGATCCTACGAGCAGTACGTC.